The clone carrying this T cell receptor beta chain was counted only a few times. This record belongs to a study of cytomegalovirus exposure and HLA in healthy donors. The PCR used 60 Vbeta and 13 Jbeta primers. TCRdb's copy holds only in-frame clones and misses some; the assay was immunoSEQ multiplex PCR. The table lists more than 100,000 clones, approximately 72% of them singletons. The sequence was obtained from a woman aged 40 to 49 in good health and CMV-seropositive. The material sequenced was PBMCs.

CDR3: CASSLTGFKEKLFF. The CDR3 DNA reads as TGTGCCAGCAGTTTAACAGGGTTCAAGGAAAAACTGTTTTTT. The rearrangement uses TRBV27 and TRBJ1-4; D is possibly TRBD1 (6 bases). CDR3 length: 14 amino acids. The V gene lost 2 bases and the J gene lost 8 bases, with 12 bases spanning the gap. Germline values: CDR1 MNHEY, CDR2 SMNVEV (reference sequence). Full variable domain (outside the CDR3, taken from reference TRBV27 and TRBJ1-4): EAQVTQNPRYLITVTGKKLTVTCSQNMNHEYMSWYRQDPGLGLRQIYYSMNVEVTDKGDVPEGYKVSRKEKRNFPLILESPSPNQTSLYFCASSLTGFKEKLFFGSGTQLSVL.